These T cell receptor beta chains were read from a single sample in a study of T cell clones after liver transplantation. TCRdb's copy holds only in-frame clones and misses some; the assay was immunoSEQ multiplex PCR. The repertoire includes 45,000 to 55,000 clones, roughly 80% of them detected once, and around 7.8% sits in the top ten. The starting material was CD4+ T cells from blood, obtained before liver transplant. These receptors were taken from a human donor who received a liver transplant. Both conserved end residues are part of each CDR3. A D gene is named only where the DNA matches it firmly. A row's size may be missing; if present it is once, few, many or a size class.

TGTGCCAGCAGCTATCCGAAGCGGGGACATCAAGAGACCCAGTACTTC	CASSYPKRGHQETQYF	TRBV5-4	TRBJ2-5	NA	NA
TGTGCCAGCAGCCCCGGGGACAGAGCGCAGTATTTT	CASSPGDRAQYF	TRBV9	TRBJ2-3	NA	TRBD1
TGTGCCAGCAGCTTATCCCGGGCAGGCATTAGTACGCAGTATTTT	CASSLSRAGISTQYF	TRBV7-3	TRBJ2-3	NA	NA
TGTGCCAGCTCACCCGGGACAGGGGCCTTCGGAAACGAGCAGTACTTC	CASSPGTGAFGNEQYF	TRBV18	TRBJ2-7	NA	TRBD1
TGTGCCAGCTCCCCTCTCCCCCAAGAGACCCAGTACTTC	CASSPLPQETQYF	TRBV18	TRBJ2-5	NA	NA
TGTGCCAGCAGCCGTGAGACAAGCACAGATACGCAGTATTTT	CASSRETSTDTQYF	TRBV7-2	TRBJ2-3	once	NA
TGTGCCAGCAGCTTAGTTCAGTATGGCTACACCTTC	CASSLVQYGYTF	TRBV7-2	TRBJ1-2	NA	NA
TGCGCCAGCAGCGCCCAGGGTCCCACTGAAGCTTTCTTT	CASSAQGPTEAFF	TRBV5-1	TRBJ1-1	NA	NA
TGTGCCAGCAGTTTCACAGGTGTAGGTGGCTACACCTTC	CASSFTGVGGYTF	TRBV6-6	TRBJ1-2	NA	NA
TGTGCCAGCAGCTTAGTTGAGCGGGAGTGGGAGACCCAGTACTTC	CASSLVEREWETQYF	TRBV7-2	TRBJ2-5	NA	TRBD2
TGTGCCAGCAGCCGAGGACTAGCGGGGGATCGAGAGACCCAGTACTTC	CASSRGLAGDRETQYF	TRBV11-3	TRBJ2-5	NA	TRBD2
TGTGCCAGCAGCTTAAGCCGGTCTGGGGCCAACGTCCTGACTTTC	CASSLSRSGANVLTF	TRBV11-1	TRBJ2-6	NA	NA
TGTGCCAGCAGTGGGATAAGCCCGAACACTGAAGCTTTCTTT	CASSGISPNTEAFF	TRBV6-1	TRBJ1-1	NA	NA
TGTGCCAGCAGTTACTCAGGGGGCAGGGATGACATTCAGTACTTC	CASSYSGGRDDIQYF	TRBV6-5	TRBJ2-4	NA	TRBD1
TGTGCCAGCAGCTCTGCCGGGACTAGCGGAACTGACTCATCCCGGACCCAGTACTTC	CASSSAGTSGTDSSRTQYF	TRBV7-2	TRBJ2-5	NA	TRBD2
TGTGCCAGCAGCTGGTGGAGCTCCTACGAGCAGTACTTC	CASSWWSSYEQYF	TRBV5-6	TRBJ2-7	few	NA
TGTGCCAGCAGCGTAGGGGCCTCAACTAATGAAAAACTGTTTTTT	CASSVGASTNEKLFF	TRBV9	TRBJ1-4	NA	NA
TGCAGCGTTGGCCGGCCTGAGAACACTGAAGCTTTCTTT	CSVGRPENTEAFF	TRBV29-1	TRBJ1-1	once	NA
TGTGCCTGCCCGAAGGAGGGCGGGGCAACCTACGAGCAGTACTTC	CACPKEGGATYEQYF	TRBV30	TRBJ2-7	NA	NA
TGTGCCAGCAGCGTAGGAGCGGGGGCCTCCTACAATGAGCAGTTCTTC	CASSVGAGASYNEQFF	TRBV9	TRBJ2-1	NA	TRBD2
TGTGCCAGCAGCTTAGCGGGGACCCAATCCTACGAGCAGTACTTC	CASSLAGTQSYEQYF	TRBV5-4	TRBJ2-7	NA	TRBD2
TGTGCCAGCAGCTCCCGGGACAGCTCTGGGGCCAACGTCCTGACTTTC	CASSSRDSSGANVLTF	TRBV7-3	TRBJ2-6	NA	TRBD1
TGTGCCAGCAGCCCGACTAGCGGGGGGGCATCGGACGGGGAGCTGTTTTTT	CASSPTSGGASDGELFF	TRBV7-2	TRBJ2-2	NA	TRBD2
TGTGCCAGCAGTGGCACAGGGGGCCGAGAAAAACTGTTTTTT	CASSGTGGREKLFF	TRBV28	TRBJ1-4	NA	TRBD1
TGTGCCAGTAGGACAGTGGCTGGGGCCAACGTCCTGACTTTC	CASRTVAGANVLTF	TRBV19	TRBJ2-6	NA	NA
TGCAGCGTCGATCAAGCGGGAGCTTCAAATGAGCAGTTCTTC	CSVDQAGASNEQFF	TRBV29-1	TRBJ2-1	NA	TRBD2